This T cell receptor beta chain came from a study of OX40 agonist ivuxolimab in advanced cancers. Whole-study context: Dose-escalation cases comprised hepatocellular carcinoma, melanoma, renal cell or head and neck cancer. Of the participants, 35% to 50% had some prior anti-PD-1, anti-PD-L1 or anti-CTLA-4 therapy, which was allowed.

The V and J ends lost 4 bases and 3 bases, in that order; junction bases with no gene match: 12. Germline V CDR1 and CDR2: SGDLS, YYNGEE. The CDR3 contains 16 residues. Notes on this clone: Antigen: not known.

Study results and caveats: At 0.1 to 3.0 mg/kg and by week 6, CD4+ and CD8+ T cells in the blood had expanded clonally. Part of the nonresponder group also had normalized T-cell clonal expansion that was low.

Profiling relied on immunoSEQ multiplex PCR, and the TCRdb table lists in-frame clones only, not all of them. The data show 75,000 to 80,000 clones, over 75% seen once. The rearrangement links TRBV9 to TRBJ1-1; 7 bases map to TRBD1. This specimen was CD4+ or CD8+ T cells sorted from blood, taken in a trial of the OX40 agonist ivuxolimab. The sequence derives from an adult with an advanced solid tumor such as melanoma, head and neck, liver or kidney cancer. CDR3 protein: CASSTRQGDRDTEAFF. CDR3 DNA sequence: TGTGCCAGCAGCACCCGACAGGGAGACCGTGACACTGAAGCTTTCTTT.